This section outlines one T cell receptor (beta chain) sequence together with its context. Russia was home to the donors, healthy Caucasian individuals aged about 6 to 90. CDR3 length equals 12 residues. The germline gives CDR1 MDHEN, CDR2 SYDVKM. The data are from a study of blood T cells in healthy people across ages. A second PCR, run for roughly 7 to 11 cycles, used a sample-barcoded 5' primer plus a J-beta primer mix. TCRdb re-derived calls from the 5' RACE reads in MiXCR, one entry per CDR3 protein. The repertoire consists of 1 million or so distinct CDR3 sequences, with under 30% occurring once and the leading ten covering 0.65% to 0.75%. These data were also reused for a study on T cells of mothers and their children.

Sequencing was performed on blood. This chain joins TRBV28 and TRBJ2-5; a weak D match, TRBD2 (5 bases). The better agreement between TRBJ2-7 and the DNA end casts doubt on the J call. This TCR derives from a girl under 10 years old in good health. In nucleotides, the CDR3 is TGTGCCAGCAGCCCTACTAGGGACGAGCAGTACTTC. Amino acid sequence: CASSPTRDEQYF.